The 6 T cell receptor beta chains listed next were all sequenced from one sample in a study of cytomegalovirus exposure and HLA in healthy donors. Researchers ran the PCR with 60 Vbeta and 13 Jbeta primers. The data were produced by immunoSEQ multiplex PCR, yet TCRdb's version contains in-frame clones alone and is incomplete. The table shows about 77,000 clones, with about 84% occurring only once. The sequencing input was PBMCs. Receptor source: a man in his forties or fifties in good health and CMV-seronegative.

The chain couples TRBV11-3 to TRBJ2-2, with 8 bases identical to TRBD1. The junction had 6 bases not matched to a gene; V was cut back by 4 bases and J by 5 bases. Germline values: CDR1 SGHNT, CDR2 YENEEA. The CDR3 length is 15 residues. CDR3 residues: CASSSGQGGTGELFF. The DNA of the CDR3 is TGTGCCAGCAGCTCCGGACAGGGAGGAACCGGGGAGCTGTTTTTT.

This chain links TRBV18 with TRBJ1-1, with 7 bases aligning to TRBD1. V dropped 1 base and J dropped 5; count of bases not matched to a gene: 1. The CDR3 runs 13 residues. CDR1 is KGHSH and CDR2 is LQKENI in the germline V gene. CDR3 sequence reads: CASSPLQGTEAFF. For the CDR3, the DNA is TGTGCCAGCTCACCACTACAGGGGACTGAAGCTTTCTTT.

CDR3 residues: CASSPGAESTTDTQYF. CDR3 nucleotide sequence: TGTGCCAGCTCACCAGGTGCGGAAAGCACAACAGATACGCAGTATTTT. The rearrangement joins TRBV18 to TRBJ2-3, with unresolved D. V was cut by 2 bases and J by 3 bases, with 15 bases left in between. The CDR3 is made up of 16 amino acids. Germline lookup yields CDR1 KGHSH and CDR2 LQKENI. The full variable domain, rest sourced from reference TRBV18 and TRBJ2-3, is NAGVMQNPRHLVRRRGQEARLRCSPMKGHSHVYWYRQLPEEGLKFMVYLQKENIIDESGMPKERFSAEFPKEGPSILRIQQVVRGDSAAYFCASSPGAESTTDTQYFGPGTRLTVL.

This rearrangement joins TRBV9 to TRBJ2-3, with D possibly matching TRBD2 (5 bases). Trimming removed 4 bases from V and 9 bases from J, with 18 bases in between. CDR1 and CDR2 from the germline V gene are SGDLS and YYNGEE. This CDR3 is 14 amino acids long. The CDR3 DNA reads as TGTGCCAGCAGCCCCCGGGGTAGCCCAAGAACGCAGTATTTT. This translates into CASSPRGSPRTQYF.

The rearrangement joins TRBV28 to TRBJ1-2; D gene uncertain. Germline V gene data show CDR1 as MDHEN and CDR2 as SYDVKM. CDR3 length equals 14 residues. Between the trimmed V and J ends, which lost 5 bases and 2 bases, there was a span of 12 bases. The chain's CDR3 is CASSLDLRNYGYTF. In DNA, the CDR3 is TGTGCCAGCAGTCTAGACCTAAGGAACTATGGCTACACCTTC.

V is TRBV6-1 and J is TRBJ2-7, with TRBD1 matching 9 bases. V was pared by 2 bases and J by 3 bases, with 5 bases of the junction left unmatched. Per the germline V gene, CDR1 is MNHNS and CDR2 is SASEGT. The CDR3 totals 15 residues. The CDR3 bases are TGTGCCAGCAGTGAACCGGGACAGGGACGCTACGAGCAGTACTTC. It yields the protein CASSEPGQGRYEQYF.